This TCR beta chain was profiled in a study of blood T cell repertoires in COVID-19. Study information: Sites across the United States, Italy and Spain contributed samples from acute and convalescent COVID-19. From T cells, B-cell-depleted T cells, or PBMCs came the material, which was cDNA or gDNA.

In the original workflow: Quantification of nucleated cells was approximated via reference gene primer amplification. Assay: immunoSEQ multiplex PCR; the TCRdb copy retains only in-frame clones and omits some. That table is the source of V, J and clone size, and D and trimming were worked out from the DNA. The data show around 140,000 clones, over 65% seen once. Trimming cost V 5 bases and J 5 bases; bases outside gene matches: 4. The germline V gene encodes CDR1 MDHEN and CDR2 SYDVKM. This CDR3 region has 13 residues. The sample consisted of peripheral blood. The V and J genes are TRBV28 and TRBJ2-5; 8 bases map to TRBD1. This TCR was recovered from a woman of 80 years or more with active or convalescent COVID-19. DNA for the CDR3: TGTGCCAGCAGTACAGGGGGTTGGGAGACCCAGTACTTC. Its protein product is CASSTGGWETQYF.